The 25 T cell receptor beta chains reported below all come from one sample, sequenced in a study of Tregs in tolerant kidney transplant recipients. Recipients received nonmyeloablative bone marrow transplants from related graft donors, with transient mixed chimerism. Profiled with immunoSEQ multiplex PCR; TCRdb holds only in-frame clones, not every one. Of about 55,000 clones in the sample, roughly nine tenths were seen once. Sequencing was performed on CD8+ T cells from blood (PBMCs), taken 24 months after the transplant. The receptors shown here come from a human patient who received a combined kidney and bone marrow transplant. Some T cells may be transferred from the graft donor.

The chain employs TRBV4-1 and TRBJ2-2; D might be TRBD1 (6 bases). The V end was cut by 1 base, the J end by 6 bases, with 6 bases between. There are 13 residues in the CDR3. The germline V gene has CDR1 MGHRA and CDR2 YSYEKL. Here the CDR3 reads CASSQGQAGELFF. CDR3 bases: TGCGCCAGCAGCCAAGGACAGGCCGGGGAGCTGTTTTTT.

DNA for the CDR3: TGCGCCAGCAGCTTGGGACAGACTAGCACAGATACGCAGTATTTT. It is translated as CASSLGQTSTDTQYF. V gene TRBV5-1 combines with J gene TRBJ2-3; perhaps TRBD1 as D (5 bases). The V end lost 0 bases, the J end lost 0 bases, and 8 bases lay between the germline ends. The CDR3 runs 15 residues. CDR1 SGHRS and CDR2 YFSETQ come from the germline V gene.

The gene calls are TRBV29-1 and TRBJ2-3; 8 nucleotides match TRBD2. The CDR3 totals 18 residues. Germline loops: CDR1 SQVTM, CDR2 ANQGSEA. The ends lost 0 bases at V and 3 bases at J; junction bases unmatched: 14. The CDR3 spells CSVEDQVWVAGTTDTQYF. Here the CDR3 DNA reads TGCAGCGTTGAAGATCAGGTTTGGGTAGCGGGGACAACAGATACGCAGTATTTT.

J is TRBJ2-7 and V is TRBV5-5; no reliable D call. The germline V gene has CDR1 SGHKS and CDR2 YYEKEE (reference sequence). The CDR3 loop spans 15 amino acids. V was pared by 2 bases and J by 0 bases, with 12 bases between. In nucleotides, the CDR3 is TGTGCCAGCAGCTTTGGTTATCTACCCTCCTACGAGCAGTACTTC. It is translated as CASSFGYLPSYEQYF. The full variable domain, its missing parts supplied by reference TRBV5-5 and TRBJ2-7, is DAGVTQSPTHLIKTRGQQVTLRCSPISGHKSVSWYQQVLGQGPQFIFQYYEKEERGRGNFPDRFSARQFPNYSSELNVNALLLGDSALYLCASSFGYLPSYEQYFGPGTRLTVT.

The chain joins TRBV4-1 to TRBJ1-1, with a weak D call TRBD1 (6 bases). Germline-derived CDR1 and CDR2 are MGHRA and YSYEKL. This CDR3 is 17 amino acids long. Trimming removed 0 bases at V and 1 base at J, with 15 bases between. CDR3: CASSQDPTGTPNTEAFF. The CDR3 DNA is TGCGCCAGCAGCCAAGATCCAACAGGGACGCCGAACACTGAAGCTTTCTTT.

V usage is TRBV15 and J usage is TRBJ2-7; 8 bases line up with TRBD1. Germline V gene sequence: CDR1 LNHNV, CDR2 YYDKDF (reference sequence). V gave up 5 bases and J gave up 0 bases; unmatched junction bases: 3. The CDR3 sequence is 14 residues long. The CDR3 nucleotides are TGTGCCACCAGCCCGACAGGGGTCTCCTACGAGCAGTACTTC. Residues: CATSPTGVSYEQYF.

The V call is TRBV19, the J call TRBJ2-5; D may be TRBD1 (6 bases). CDR3 length equals 12 residues. The V end lost 8 bases, the J end lost 4 bases, and 11 bases lay between the germline ends. Germline CDR1 LNHDA, CDR2 SQIVND (reference sequence). In DNA form, the CDR3 reads TGTGCCAGTGGGGGCTGGGGAGAGACCCAGTACTTC. As protein: CASGGWGETQYF.

V and J are TRBV19 and TRBJ2-1, with D perhaps matching TRBD2 (5 bases). Trimming cost V 1 base and J 3 bases, with 13 bases left between them. The CDR3 has 16 amino acids. Germline CDR1 is LNHDA and CDR2 is SQIVND (reference sequence). This chain's CDR3 is CASSIVASPSYNEQFF. In DNA, the CDR3 is TGTGCCAGTAGTATAGTGGCTAGCCCAAGCTACAATGAGCAGTTCTTC.

With regard to this clone: In the same sample, other DNA sequences code for this CDR3. The J gene is TRBJ2-1, the V gene TRBV4-1, with 12 bases that match TRBD2. The ends lost 4 bases at V and 2 bases at J; junction bases unmatched: 6. The CDR3 extends over 17 amino acids. Germline CDR1 MGHRA, CDR2 YSYEKL. CDR3 sequence reads: CASSPVTSGGPYNEQFF. Written as DNA, the CDR3 is TGCGCCAGCAGCCCTGTGACTAGCGGGGGCCCCTACAATGAGCAGTTCTTC.

This chain connects TRBV11-1 to TRBJ2-1; TRBD1 matches at 9 bases. The trim removed 5 bases at V and 6 bases at J, leaving 8 bases unmatched. Germline lookup yields CDR1 SGHAT and CDR2 FQDESV (reference sequence). This CDR3 has 15 amino acids. CDR3 residues: CASSPRTGVGNEQFF. The CDR3 coding sequence is TGTGCCAGCAGCCCGAGGACAGGGGTGGGCAATGAGCAGTTCTTC.

The CDR3 DNA follows: TGTGCCAGTAGAGCCGGGACAGGGGACTACGAGCAGTACTTC. The encoded protein is CASRAGTGDYEQYF. The chain employs TRBV19 and TRBJ2-7; 10 bases map to TRBD1. The ends lost 6 bases at V and 3 bases at J; junction bases unmatched: 5. This CDR3 comprises 14 residues. Germline V lookup: CDR1 LNHDA, CDR2 SQIVND (reference sequence).

CDR3 nucleotides: TGTGCCAGCAGCTTTCCCCGGGGAGGGTCAATTACCGGGGAGCTGTTTTTT. This translates into CASSFPRGGSITGELFF. The genes are TRBV7-2 and TRBJ2-2, with 7 positions matching TRBD2. Trimming took 3 bases from V and 5 from J; bases not matched to a gene: 12. CDR3 length: 17 residues. Germline V gives CDR1 SGHTA, CDR2 FQGNSA. The variable domain in full, completed from reference TRBV7-2 and TRBJ2-2, reads GAGVSQSPSNKVTEKGKDVELRCDPISGHTALYWYRQSLGQGLEFLIYFQGNSAPDKSGLPSDRFSAERTGGSVSTLTIQRTQQEDSAVYLCASSFPRGGSITGELFFGEGSRLTVL.

The J gene is TRBJ2-3, the V gene TRBV7-3; D gene ambiguous. This CDR3 is built from 15 residues. Germline V gene sequence: CDR1 SGHTA, CDR2 FQGTGA. The ends were cut back, 2 bases at V and 7 bases at J, with 16 bases in the middle. CDR3 DNA: TGTGCCAGCAGCTTACATGCTCCGTACGACTATACGCAGTATTTT. Its translation: CASSLHAPYDYTQYF.

V gene TRBV15 combines with J gene TRBJ2-1; D gene uncertain. Trimming removed 5 bases at V and 9 bases at J, with 8 bases between. The CDR3 contains 11 residues. CDR1 is LNHNV, CDR2 YYDKDF, per germline (reference sequence). CDR3 sequence (DNA): TGTGCCACCAGCGGCAGGTCTGAGCAGTTCTTC. Translating it yields CATSGRSEQFF.

V gene TRBV30 combines with J gene TRBJ1-3; 8 bases align to TRBD1. The V and J ends lost 0 bases and 1 base, in that order; junction bases with no gene match: 14. The CDR3 runs 19 residues. CDR1 is GTSNPN and CDR2 is SVGIG in the germline V gene (reference sequence). DNA for the CDR3: TGTGCCTGGAGTGTAGTAGGCAGGGGGCCGGAGAGTTCTGGAAACACCATATATTTT. Translating it yields CAWSVVGRGPESSGNTIYF. The entire variable domain, with the rest obtained from reference TRBV30 and TRBJ1-3, is as follows: SQTIHQWPATLVQPVGSPLSLECTVEGTSNPNLYWYRQAAGRGLQLLFYSVGIGQISSEVPQNLSASRPQDRQFILSSKKLLLSDSGFYLCAWSVVGRGPESSGNTIYFGEGSWLTVV.

The V gene is TRBV4-1, the J gene TRBJ2-3, with 10 positions matching TRBD2. Germline CDR1 and CDR2: MGHRA and YSYEKL. The ends lost 3 bases at V and 3 bases at J; junction bases unmatched: 9. The length of the CDR3 is 17 residues. This CDR3 reads CASSHYLAGDGTDTQYF. DNA of the CDR3: TGCGCCAGCAGCCACTACCTAGCGGGAGACGGGACAGATACGCAGTATTTT.

This chain joins TRBV2 and TRBJ1-2; no clear D. Germline V CDR1 and CDR2: SNHLY, FYNNEI. Trimming cost V 3 bases and J 7 bases, with 12 bases left between them. The CDR3 is 13 residues long. In DNA form, the CDR3 reads TGTGCCAGCAGTGATGGAGGGTGGCGTGGCTACACCTTC. Protein: CASSDGGWRGYTF.

The chain combines TRBV6-5 with TRBJ2-5, with 8 bases that match TRBD2. Germline loops: CDR1 MNHEY, CDR2 SVGAGI. Trimming at V came to 4 bases and at J to 0 bases, leaving 1 base not matched to a gene. This CDR3 comprises 14 residues. CDR3 bases: TGTGCCAGCAGTTCGGGGGGGAACCAAGAGACCCAGTACTTC. Its translation is CASSSGGNQETQYF.

V is TRBV27 and J is TRBJ2-7, with D maybe TRBD2 (5 bases). The CDR3 has 16 residues. Germline V gene sequence: CDR1 MNHEY, CDR2 SMNVEV (reference sequence). V was trimmed by 1 base and J by 2 bases, leaving 15 bases between them. Written as DNA, the CDR3 is TGTGCCAGCAGTTTATTAGGACGGGCGGGCACCTACGAGCAGTACTTC. This translates into CASSLLGRAGTYEQYF.

This clone was seen a single time. V is TRBV7-9 and J is TRBJ2-7; D is unclear. The ends were cut back, 1 base at V and 6 bases at J, with 7 bases in the middle. The CDR3 is 12 residues long. Germline assignment: CDR1 SEHNR and CDR2 FQNEAQ (reference sequence). CDR3 in DNA: TGTGCCAGCAGCTTAGAGCCCTCCGAGCAGTACTTC. Translating it yields CASSLEPSEQYF. The full variable domain, completed using reference TRBV7-9 and TRBJ2-7, is DTGVSQNPRHKITKRGQNVTFRCDPISEHNRLYWYRQTLGQGPEFLTYFQNEAQLEKSRLLSDRFSAERPKGSFSTLEIQRTEQGDSAMYLCASSLEPSEQYFGPGTRLTVT.

Only one count was recorded for this clone. V and J are TRBV6-6 and TRBJ1-2; the match to TRBD1 covers 12 bases. There are 15 residues in the CDR3. The junction had 5 bases not matched to a gene; V was cut back by 4 bases and J by 5 bases. The germline CDR1 and CDR2 sequences are MNHNY and SVGAGI (reference sequence). In DNA, the CDR3 is TGTGCCAGCAGTTGGGGGACAGGGGGCGTATATGGCTACACCTTC. Translated: CASSWGTGGVYGYTF.

The table lists this clone with a count of one. The rearrangement uses TRBV19 and TRBJ1-1, with no clear D. Germline V gene sequence: CDR1 LNHDA, CDR2 SQIVND (reference sequence). V was shortened by 2 bases and J by 0 bases, with 16 bases between the two germline ends. This CDR3 region has 17 residues. CDR3 nucleotide sequence: TGTGCCAGTAGTATAACCCACCCCGGGGTGGTGAACACTGAAGCTTTCTTT. It yields the protein CASSITHPGVVNTEAFF. Filled out from reference TRBV19 and TRBJ1-1, the complete variable domain reads DGGITQSPKYLFRKEGQNVTLSCEQNLNHDAMYWYRQDPGQGLRLIYYSQIVNDFQKGDIAEGYSVSREKKESFPLTVTSAQKNPTAFYLCASSITHPGVVNTEAFFGQGTRLTVV.

The chain uses TRBV5-4 and TRBJ2-5; 9 nucleotides match TRBD2. Trimming at V came to 4 bases and at J to 2 bases, leaving 3 bases not matched to a gene. Germline V CDR1 and CDR2: SGHNT, YYREEE (reference sequence). The CDR3 spans 14 residues. As DNA, the CDR3 is TGTGCCAGCAGCCGACTAGCGGAACAAGAGACCCAGTACTTC. Its protein product is CASSRLAEQETQYF.

This clone has a single count. V usage is TRBV4-3 and J usage is TRBJ2-3; 13 bases align to TRBD2. In germline, CDR1 is LGHNA, CDR2 YSLEER. There are 19 residues in the CDR3. With V trimmed by 1 base and J by 0 bases, 7 bases remained unmatched. The CDR3 DNA reads as TGCGCCAGCAGCCAAGCCCCGGGACTAGCGGGGCTCAGCACAGATACGCAGTATTTT. Its protein product is CASSQAPGLAGLSTDTQYF.

The rearrangement links TRBV27 to TRBJ1-2, with 10 positions matching TRBD1. Germline values: CDR1 MNHEY, CDR2 SMNVEV (reference sequence). The length of the CDR3 is 15 residues. V was pared by 7 bases and J by 5 bases, with 10 bases of the junction left unmatched. CDR3 in amino acids: CASTPTGGAGYGYTF. For the CDR3, the DNA is TGTGCCAGCACCCCGACAGGGGGCGCAGGGTATGGCTACACCTTC.